These T cell receptor beta chains were read from a single sample in a study of beta chain features in type 1 diabetes. TCRdb's copy holds only in-frame clones and misses some; the assay was immunoSEQ multiplex PCR. The table records a few hundred thousand clones, 25% to 35% of them present only once. Sequencing was done on a sample of central memory CD4+ T cells from blood. These TCRs come from a man in his thirties or forties in good health. Each CDR3 is given without its conserved first and last residue. Fields, in order: J gene, V gene, CDR3 protein.

J gene: TRBJ1-6
V gene: TRBV5-1
CDR3 protein: ASSEGQINSPLH

J gene: TRBJ2-5
V gene: TRBV11-2
CDR3 protein: ASSKGQQETQY

J gene: TRBJ2-1
V gene: TRBV29-1
CDR3 protein: SVDRTGAYNEQF

J gene: TRBJ2-5
V gene: TRBV7-2
CDR3 protein: ASRTFSGRETQY

J gene: TRBJ1-5
V gene: TRBV29-1
CDR3 protein: SVRAGGNQPQH

J gene: TRBJ2-2
V gene: TRBV27
CDR3 protein: ASSLSRLLNTGELF

J gene: TRBJ2-1
V gene: TRBV11-2
CDR3 protein: ASRPNAGGGNEQF

J gene: TRBJ2-5
V gene: TRBV7-2
CDR3 protein: ASSNTGGAETQY

J gene: TRBJ2-1
V gene: TRBV5-4
CDR3 protein: ASFRTSGGAHEQF

J gene: TRBJ2-2
V gene: TRBV19
CDR3 protein: ASRSTAYTGELF

J gene: TRBJ2-1
V gene: TRBV30
CDR3 protein: AWTRALAINEQF

J gene: TRBJ2-1
V gene: TRBV7-2
CDR3 protein: ASSLVGARDSEQF

J gene: TRBJ2-5
V gene: TRBV15
CDR3 protein: ATSREHRAQGRGETQY

J gene: TRBJ2-7
V gene: TRBV1
CDR3 protein: TSSQDIVRLAGGYEQY

J gene: TRBJ1-1
V gene: TRBV13
CDR3 protein: ASSAGVRNTEAF

J gene: TRBJ1-2
V gene: TRBV4-3
CDR3 protein: ASSPQTVNYGYT

J gene: TRBJ1-1
V gene: TRBV5-1
CDR3 protein: ASSPLGKMNTEAF

J gene: TRBJ2-5
V gene: TRBV7-9
CDR3 protein: ASSFGSGETQY

J gene: TRBJ2-7
V gene: TRBV14
CDR3 protein: ASSPPSKTDYEQY

J gene: TRBJ1-3
V gene: TRBV6-6
CDR3 protein: ASSSLRGSGNTIY

J gene: TRBJ2-2
V gene: TRBV29-1
CDR3 protein: SAASRGTNTGELF

J gene: TRBJ2-1
V gene: TRBV25-1
CDR3 protein: ASRQVEEQF

J gene: TRBJ1-1
V gene: TRBV18
CDR3 protein: ASSRQSNTEAF

J gene: TRBJ2-5
V gene: TRBV7-2
CDR3 protein: ASSLRGYEETQY

J gene: TRBJ2-7
V gene: TRBV30
CDR3 protein: AYNRGSPNEQY